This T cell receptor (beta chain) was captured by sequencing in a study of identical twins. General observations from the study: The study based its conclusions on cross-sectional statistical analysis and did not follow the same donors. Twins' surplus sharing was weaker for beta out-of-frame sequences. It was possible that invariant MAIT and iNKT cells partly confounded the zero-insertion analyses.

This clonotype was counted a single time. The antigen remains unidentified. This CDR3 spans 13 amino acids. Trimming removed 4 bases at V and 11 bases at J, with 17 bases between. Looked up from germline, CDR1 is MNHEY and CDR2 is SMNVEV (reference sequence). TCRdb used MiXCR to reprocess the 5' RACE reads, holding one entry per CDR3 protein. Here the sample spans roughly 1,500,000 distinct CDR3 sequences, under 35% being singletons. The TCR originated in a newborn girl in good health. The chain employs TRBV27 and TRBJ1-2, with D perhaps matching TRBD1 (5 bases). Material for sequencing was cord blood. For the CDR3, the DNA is TGTGCCAGCAGTTACCGACGGGACGCCGTATACACCTTC. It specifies CASSYRRDAVYTF.